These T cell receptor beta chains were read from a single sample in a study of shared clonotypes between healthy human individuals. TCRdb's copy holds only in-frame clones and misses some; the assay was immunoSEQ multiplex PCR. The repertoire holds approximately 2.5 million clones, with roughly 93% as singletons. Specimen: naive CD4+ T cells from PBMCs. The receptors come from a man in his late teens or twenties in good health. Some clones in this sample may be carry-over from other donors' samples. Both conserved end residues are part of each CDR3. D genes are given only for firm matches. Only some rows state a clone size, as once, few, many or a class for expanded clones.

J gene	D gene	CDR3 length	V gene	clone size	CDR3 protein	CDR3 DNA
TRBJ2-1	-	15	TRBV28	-	CASSFPGDRYNEQFF	TGTGCCAGCAGTTTTCCGGGGGATCGGTACAATGAGCAGTTCTTC
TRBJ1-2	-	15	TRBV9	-	CASSGLRGPNYGYTF	TGTGCCAGCAGCGGACTCAGGGGACCTAACTATGGCTACACCTTC
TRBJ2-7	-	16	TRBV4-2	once	CASSQDMAGTPYEQYF	TGTGCCAGCAGCCAAGATATGGCGGGGACGCCCTACGAGCAGTACTTC
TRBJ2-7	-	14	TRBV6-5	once	CATRGVGQSAEQYF	TGTGCCACCAGGGGGGTCGGGCAGAGTGCCGAGCAGTACTTC
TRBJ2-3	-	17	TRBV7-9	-	CASSSTPDSGATDTQYF	TGTGCCAGCAGCTCCACGCCAGATAGCGGAGCCACAGATACGCAGTATTTT
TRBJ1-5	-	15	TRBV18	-	CASSPSEGWYQPQHF	TGTGCCAGCTCACCCTCGGAGGGTTGGTATCAGCCCCAGCATTTT
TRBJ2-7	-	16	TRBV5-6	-	CASSFRTAGSIYEQYF	TGTGCCAGCAGTTTTCGGACGGCGGGTAGTATCTACGAGCAGTACTTC
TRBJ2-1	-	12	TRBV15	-	CATSSTPEKQFF	TGTGCCACCAGCAGCACTCCAGAGAAGCAGTTCTTC
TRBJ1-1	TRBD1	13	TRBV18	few	CASRQGTNTEAFF	TGTGCCAGCCGACAGGGGACGAACACTGAAGCTTTCTTT
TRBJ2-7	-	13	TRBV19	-	CASSIAAYYEQYF	TGTGCCAGTAGTATAGCTGCTTACTACGAGCAGTACTTC
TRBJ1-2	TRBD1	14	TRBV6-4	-	CASSDPTGTYGYTF	TGTGCCAGCAGTGACCCGACAGGGACCTATGGCTACACCTTC
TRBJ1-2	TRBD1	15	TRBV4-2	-	CASSPRDSDGYGYTF	TGTGCCAGCAGCCCCCGGGACAGTGATGGCTATGGCTACACCTTC
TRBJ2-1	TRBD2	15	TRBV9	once	CASSVGTSTYNEQFF	TGTGCCAGCAGCGTAGGGACTAGTACATACAATGAGCAGTTCTTC
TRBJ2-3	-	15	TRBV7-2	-	CASRTGGYFTDTQYF	TGTGCCAGCCGAACGGGCGGGTATTTCACAGATACGCAGTATTTT
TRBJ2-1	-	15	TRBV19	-	CASRARGAPLNEQFF	TGTGCCAGTAGGGCAAGAGGGGCCCCTCTCAATGAGCAGTTCTTC
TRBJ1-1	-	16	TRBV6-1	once	CASSDRRGRGEPEAFF	TGTGCCAGCAGTGACCGCCGGGGCCGGGGGGAACCTGAAGCTTTCTTT
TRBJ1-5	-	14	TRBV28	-	CASTREGPVQPQHF	TGTGCCAGCACCCGGGAGGGCCCTGTTCAGCCCCAGCATTTT
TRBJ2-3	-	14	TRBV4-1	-	CASSQAPSTDTQYF	TGCGCCAGCAGCCAAGCTCCTAGCACAGATACGCAGTATTTT
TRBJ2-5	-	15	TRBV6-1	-	CASSEVFLSGETQYF	TGTGCCAGCAGTGAAGTTTTTCTGTCGGGGGAGACCCAGTACTTC
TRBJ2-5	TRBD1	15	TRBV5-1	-	CASSNFGTGQETQYF	TGCGCCAGCAGCAATTTCGGGACAGGACAAGAGACCCAGTACTTC
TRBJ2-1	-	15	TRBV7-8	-	CASSFGLPAYNEQFF	TGTGCCAGCAGCTTTGGACTGCCAGCCTACAATGAGCAGTTCTTC
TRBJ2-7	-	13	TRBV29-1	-	CSVEMGRTYEQYF	TGCAGCGTTGAGATGGGCAGAACCTACGAGCAGTACTTC
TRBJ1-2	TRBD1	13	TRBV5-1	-	CASSGGQLYGYTF	TGCGCCAGCAGCGGGGGACAGCTCTATGGCTACACCTTC
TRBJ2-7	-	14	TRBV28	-	CASRQSTDTYEQYF	TGTGCCAGCAGACAGTCGACAGACACCTACGAGCAGTACTTC
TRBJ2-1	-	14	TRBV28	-	CASKRDKTYNEQFF	TGTGCCAGCAAGAGGGACAAAACCTACAATGAGCAGTTCTTC
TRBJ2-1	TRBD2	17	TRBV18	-	CASSPWIPGTSGNEQFF	TGTGCCAGCTCACCCTGGATCCCCGGGACTAGCGGTAATGAGCAGTTCTTC
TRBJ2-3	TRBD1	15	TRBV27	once	CASSFGTGAPGTQYF	TGTGCCAGCAGTTTCGGGACAGGGGCCCCTGGTACGCAGTATTTT
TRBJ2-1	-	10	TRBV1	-	CTSSPLREFF	TGCACCAGCAGCCCCCTACGGGAGTTCTTC
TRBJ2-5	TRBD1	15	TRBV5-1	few	CASSLGTAYQETQYF	TGCGCCAGCAGCTTAGGGACAGCGTACCAAGAGACCCAGTACTTC
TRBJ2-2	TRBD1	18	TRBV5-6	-	CASSQLPGQGAWTGELFF	TGTGCCAGCAGCCAACTTCCGGGACAGGGGGCTTGGACCGGGGAGCTGTTTTTT
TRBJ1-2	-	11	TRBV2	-	CASTSAYGYTF	TGTGCCAGCACGTCGGCTTATGGCTACACCTTC
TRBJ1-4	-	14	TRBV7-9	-	CASSSGSGGEKLFF	TGTGCCAGCAGTTCAGGTTCGGGGGGCGAAAAACTGTTTTTT
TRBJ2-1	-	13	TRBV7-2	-	CASSQDIGNEQFF	TGTGCCAGCAGCCAAGATATAGGCAATGAGCAGTTCTTC
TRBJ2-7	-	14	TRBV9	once	CASSAAPGAYEQYF	TGTGCCAGCAGCGCCGCTCCCGGGGCCTACGAGCAGTACTTC
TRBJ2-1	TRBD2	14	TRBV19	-	CASSVTSGLFGQFF	TGTGCCAGTAGTGTCACTAGCGGGCTATTTGGGCAGTTCTTC
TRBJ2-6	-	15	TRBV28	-	CASNWGPAGANVLTF	TGTGCCAGCAACTGGGGCCCCGCGGGGGCCAACGTCCTGACTTTC
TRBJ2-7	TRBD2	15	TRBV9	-	CASSVGGGRTYEQYF	TGTGCCAGCAGCGTAGGTGGCGGGAGGACCTACGAGCAGTACTTC
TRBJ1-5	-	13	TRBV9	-	CASSSLGLGPQHF	TGTGCCAGCAGTTCCTTGGGCCTCGGGCCCCAGCATTTT